The 31 T cell receptor beta chains below come from one sample, sequenced in a study of blood T cell repertoires in COVID-19. Method: immunoSEQ multiplex PCR; TCRdb's copy keeps in-frame clones and lacks some. The data contain about 430,000 clones, around nine tenths of them seen just once; the ten biggest clones take up about 1.5%. Sequencing was performed on PBMCs or T cells enriched from blood (not recorded which). These receptors were collected from a woman between 18 and 29 years old who had been exposed to COVID-19.

The rearrangement uses TRBV4-3 and TRBJ2-1; 7 bases are shared with TRBD1. V shed 1 base, J shed 3 bases, and the junction held 9 bases outside the gene matches. This CDR3 has 17 amino acids. Germline values: CDR1 LGHNA, CDR2 YSLEER. The CDR3 spells CASSQVLDREFYNEQFF. CDR3 DNA: TGCGCCAGCAGCCAAGTCTTAGACAGGGAATTCTACAATGAGCAGTTCTTC.

This sequence joins TRBV7-8 and TRBJ2-5; 13 bases fit TRBD2. The length of the CDR3 is 17 residues. After removal of 5 bases from V and 3 bases from J, the junction contained 9 bases not matched to a gene. Germline V CDR1 and CDR2: SGHVS, FQNEAQ. The CDR3 DNA reads as TGTGCCAGCAGCCCAAGGACTAGCGGGAGCGGAGAAGAGACCCAGTACTTC. It codes for CASSPRTSGSGEETQYF. Looking up the rest from reference TRBV7-8 and TRBJ2-5 gives the full variable domain: GAGVSQSPRYKVAKRGQDVALRCDPISGHVSLFWYQQALGQGPEFLTYFQNEAQLDKSGLPSDRFFAERPEGSVSTLKIQRTQQEDSAVYLCASSPRTSGSGEETQYFGPGTRLLVL.

V gene TRBV6-5 combines with J gene TRBJ1-3; 8 nucleotides align to TRBD1. This CDR3 has 14 residues. V was pared by 5 bases and J by 4 bases, with 4 bases of the junction left unmatched. CDR1 is MNHEY, CDR2 SVGAGI, per germline. CDR3 sequence (DNA): TGTGCCAGCAGTCCGGACAGGGTAGGAAACACCATATATTTT. As protein: CASSPDRVGNTIYF.

This clone was seen a handful of times. The gene calls are TRBV28 and TRBJ1-5; possible D gene TRBD1, 6 bases. There are 15 residues in the CDR3. V shed 5 bases and J shed 2 bases, with 13 bases lying between them. Germline loops: CDR1 MDHEN, CDR2 SYDVKM. This CDR3 is CASSPPRGRNQPQHF. CDR3 nucleotides: TGTGCCAGCAGTCCGCCCAGGGGACGCAATCAGCCCCAGCATTTT.

The chain is built from TRBV6-4 and TRBJ2-2; TRBD1 matches 8 bases. The CDR3 is made up of 14 amino acids. Per germline, CDR1 MRHNA and CDR2 SNTAGT. The J segment lost 6 bases and the V segment lost 8 bases, leaving 8 bases of the junction unmatched. CDR3 sequence reads: CASEGQAGAGELFF. The CDR3 DNA reads TGTGCCAGCGAGGGACAGGCAGGGGCCGGGGAGCTGTTTTTT.

The chain combines TRBV2 with TRBJ1-2, with 7 nucleotides matching TRBD1. This CDR3 is built from 16 residues. Looked up from germline, CDR1 is SNHLY and CDR2 is FYNNEI. Unmatched junction bases numbered 7, after V lost 3 bases and J lost 0 bases. This CDR3 reads CASSERQGLTNYGYTF. The CDR3 DNA reads TGTGCCAGCAGTGAGAGACAGGGTCTGACTAACTATGGCTACACCTTC.

This clone showed up just once. For the CDR3, the DNA is TGCGCCAGCAGCCCAGGACTAGCGGGGATTTCCTACAATGAGCAGTTCTTC. Translation: CASSPGLAGISYNEQFF. The chain joins TRBV4-3 to TRBJ2-1; 12 bases map to TRBD2. CDR3 length: 17 residues. CDR1 LGHNA and CDR2 YSLEER come from the germline V gene. After removal of 4 bases from V and 1 base from J, the junction contained 5 bases not matched to a gene.

For this clone: The sample carries other DNA sequences with the same CDR3. This chain connects TRBV9 to TRBJ2-7; D unresolved. The length of the CDR3 is 14 residues. The germline V and J ends were trimmed by 0 bases and 3 bases, with 10 bases remaining between them. Germline V gene data show CDR1 as SGDLS and CDR2 as YYNGEE. The CDR3 is CASSVAGGNYEQYF. In nucleotides, the CDR3 is TGTGCCAGCAGCGTAGCGGGTGGTAACTACGAGCAGTACTTC. Based on the CDR3 plus reference TRBV9 and TRBJ2-7, the full variable domain is DSGVTQTPKHLITATGQRVTLRCSPRSGDLSVYWYQQSLDQGLQFLIQYYNGEERAKGNILERFSAQQFPDLHSELNLSSLELGDSALYFCASSVAGGNYEQYFGPGTRLTVT.

A few counts support this clone. The chain has TRBV7-3 and TRBJ2-5, with a tentative D call TRBD2 (5 bases). Trimming shortened V by 5 bases and J by 5 bases, and 21 bases separated the two germline ends. CDR1 SGHTA and CDR2 FQGTGA come from the germline V gene. This CDR3 spans 16 amino acids. The CDR3 spells CASSTDGRATVETQYF. The CDR3 DNA follows: TGTGCCAGCAGCACCGACGGGCGGGCCACAGTGGAGACCCAGTACTTC.

V and J are TRBV9 and TRBJ2-2; D not resolved. This CDR3 region has 15 residues. Trimming left V 0 bases short and J 4 bases short, with 10 bases between. Germline CDR1 and CDR2: SGDLS and YYNGEE. The CDR3 DNA reads TGTGCCAGCAGCGTAGGCGGTTCCGTCACCGGGGAGCTGTTTTTT. This sequence encodes CASSVGGSVTGELFF.

The chain employs TRBV18 and TRBJ2-3; D might be TRBD2 (7 bases). This CDR3 has 15 residues. Trimming pared 0 bases from V and 5 bases from J, leaving 12 bases between. Looked up from germline, CDR1 is KGHSH and CDR2 is LQKENI. CDR3 sequence reads: CASSPPRGARDTQYF. DNA of the CDR3: TGTGCCAGCTCACCACCTCGGGGGGCTCGAGATACGCAGTATTTT.

The CDR3 loop is CAWSVLGSSYNSPLHF. CDR3 sequence (DNA): TGTGCCTGGAGTGTACTCGGGAGCTCCTATAATTCACCCCTCCACTTT. V gene TRBV30 combines with J gene TRBJ1-6, with D unclear. V lost 0 bases to trimming and J lost 0 bases, with 9 bases between them. CDR1 is GTSNPN, CDR2 SVGIG, per germline (reference sequence). The CDR3 loop spans 16 amino acids. Based on the CDR3 plus reference TRBV30 and TRBJ1-6, the full variable domain is SQTIHQWPATLVQPVGSPLSLECTVEGTSNPNLYWYRQAAGRGLQLLFYSVGIGQISSEVPQNLSASRPQDRQFILSSKKLLLSDSGFYLCAWSVLGSSYNSPLHFGNGTRLTVT.

This chain joins TRBV4-1 and TRBJ2-1; 13 bases fit TRBD2. Per the germline V gene, CDR1 is MGHRA and CDR2 is YSYEKL. Trimming cost V 1 base and J 5 bases; bases outside gene matches: 8. The length of the CDR3 is 18 residues. In DNA form, the CDR3 reads TGCGCCAGCAGCCAAGTAGACCTGGGACTAGCGGGAAACAATGAGCAGTTCTTC. Amino acid sequence: CASSQVDLGLAGNNEQFF.

The rearrangement links TRBV7-2 to TRBJ2-7; 12 positions match TRBD2. The CDR3 length is 16 residues. Germline loops: CDR1 SGHTA, CDR2 FQGNSA. Unmatched junction bases numbered 9, after V lost 6 bases and J lost 3 bases. CDR3 sequence: CASRGTATSGGYEQYF. CDR3 sequence (DNA): TGTGCCAGCAGAGGGACCGCGACTAGCGGGGGCTACGAGCAGTACTTC. The whole variable domain, remainder taken from reference TRBV7-2 and TRBJ2-7, is GAGVSQSPSNKVTEKGKDVELRCDPISGHTALYWYRQSLGQGLEFLIYFQGNSAPDKSGLPSDRFSAERTGGSVSTLTIQRTQQEDSAVYLCASRGTATSGGYEQYFGPGTRLTVT.

The CDR3 loop reads CASSPRDRTYGYTF. DNA of the CDR3: TGTGCCAGCAGCCCGAGGGACAGAACCTATGGCTACACCTTC. This chain connects TRBV3-1 (or the pseudogene TRBV3-2) to TRBJ1-2; 7 nucleotides align to TRBD1. In germline, CDR1 is LGHDT, CDR2 YNNKEL (reference sequence). The CDR3 totals 14 residues. Trimming took 4 bases from V and 4 from J; bases not matched to a gene: 6.

This sequence joins TRBV5-1 and TRBJ1-1, with TRBD1 matching over 8 bases. V lost 4 bases, J lost 0 bases, and 11 bases stayed unmatched. Germline assignment: CDR1 SGHRS and CDR2 YFSETQ. The CDR3 covers 17 residues. The CDR3, as DNA: TGCGCCAGCAGCCCAGGACAGGGACCCCATATGAACACTGAAGCTTTCTTT. Its protein is CASSPGQGPHMNTEAFF.

The V call is TRBV15, the J call TRBJ1-5, with 7 bases lining up with TRBD1. V lost 1 base, J lost 3 bases, and 6 bases stayed unmatched. Germline lookup yields CDR1 LNHNV and CDR2 YYDKDF (reference sequence). The CDR3 has 16 residues. The CDR3 is CATSRGETGLNQPQHF. The CDR3 DNA follows: TGTGCCACCAGCAGAGGGGAGACAGGGCTCAATCAGCCCCAGCATTTT.

This clone was seen more than once but under ten times. This rearrangement joins TRBV27 to TRBJ2-5; D possibly corresponds to TRBD2 (7 bases). Trimming pared 2 bases from V and 5 bases from J, leaving 18 bases between. Per germline, CDR1 MNHEY and CDR2 SMNVEV (reference sequence). CDR3 size: 16 residues. This CDR3 reads CASSLGSGARGETQYF. The CDR3 nucleotides are TGTGCCAGCAGTTTAGGTTCGGGGGCGCGGGGGGAGACCCAGTACTTC.

This clone was seen once. The gene calls are TRBV27 and TRBJ2-3; maybe TRBD1 (6 bases). Germline-derived CDR1 and CDR2 are MNHEY and SMNVEV (reference sequence). The CDR3 runs to 13 residues. V gave up 3 bases and J gave up 3 bases, with 7 bases separating them. This CDR3 reads CASSFTGTDTQYF. CDR3 sequence (DNA): TGTGCCAGCAGTTTCACAGGGACAGATACGCAGTATTTT.

The V gene is TRBV20-1, the J gene TRBJ2-1; perhaps TRBD1 as D (6 bases). Germline-derived CDR1 and CDR2 are DFQATT and SNEGSKA (reference sequence). The germline V and J ends were trimmed by 3 bases and 2 bases, with 14 bases remaining between them. The CDR3 loop spans 15 amino acids. This chain's CDR3 is CSASNRVGPYNEQFF. The CDR3 coding sequence is TGCAGTGCTAGTAACAGGGTCGGCCCCTACAATGAGCAGTTCTTC.

The chain links TRBV5-4 to TRBJ2-2, with 8 bases identical to TRBD2. CDR1 and CDR2 from the germline V gene are SGHNT and YYREEE (reference sequence). The CDR3 loop spans 16 amino acids. V trimming: 3 bases; J trimming: 6 bases; junction bases outside the gene matches: 10. This chain's CDR3 is CASSSPGLAGSGELFF. CDR3 coding DNA: TGTGCCAGCAGCTCTCCCGGACTAGCCGGGTCCGGGGAGCTGTTTTTT.

This clone was recorded once. The CDR3 protein is CASSAGTGGPQLLNSPLHF. In DNA, the CDR3 is TGTGCCAGCAGCGCCGGGACAGGGGGACCCCAGTTACTTAATTCACCCCTCCACTTT. The chain links TRBV5-4 to TRBJ1-6; 11 positions agree with TRBD1. CDR1 SGHNT and CDR2 YYREEE come from the germline V gene (reference sequence). V shed 4 bases and J 6 bases; nucleotides not matched to a gene: 15. The CDR3 runs 19 residues. The whole variable domain, remainder taken from reference TRBV5-4 and TRBJ1-6, is ETGVTQSPTHLIKTRGQQVTLRCSSQSGHNTVSWYQQALGQGPQFIFQYYREEENGRGNFPPRFSGLQFPNYSSELNVNALELDDSALYLCASSAGTGGPQLLNSPLHFGNGTRLTVT.

The table lists this clone with a count of one. The genes are TRBV28 and TRBJ2-3; TRBD1 matches at 8 bases. This CDR3 region has 15 residues. V lost 5 bases, J lost 4 bases, and 8 bases stayed unmatched. Germline assignment: CDR1 MDHEN and CDR2 SYDVKM. As DNA, the CDR3 is TGTGCCAGCAGTCCTCCGGACAGGGTAGCAGATACGCAGTATTTT. It specifies CASSPPDRVADTQYF.

In its sample, this clone was seen once. This chain links TRBV28 with TRBJ1-4; the D gene is possibly TRBD1 (5 bases). CDR1 and CDR2 from the germline V gene are MDHEN and SYDVKM. There are 15 residues in the CDR3. The V and J ends lost 5 bases and 7 bases respectively, with 17 bases between them. The CDR3: CASSQGGPGGEKLFF. CDR3 sequence (DNA): TGTGCCAGCAGTCAAGGCGGCCCGGGGGGTGAAAAACTGTTTTTT.

The chain has TRBV5-6 and TRBJ1-6, with a possible D match to TRBD1 (5 bases). Germline lookup yields CDR1 SGHDT and CDR2 YYEEEE. The CDR3 extends over 14 amino acids. The V end was cut by 0 bases, the J end by 7 bases, with 8 bases between. Here the CDR3 reads CASSLVTANSPLHF. The CDR3 bases are TGTGCCAGCAGCTTGGTGACAGCGAATTCACCCCTCCACTTT.

This chain connects TRBV13 to TRBJ1-4, with TRBD1 matching 8 bases. The junction had 5 bases not matched to a gene; V was cut back by 0 bases and J by 8 bases. This CDR3 spans 15 amino acids. Germline CDR1 reads PRHDT; CDR2 reads FYEKMQ (reference sequence). This CDR3 is CASSLGGGQGEKLFF. For the CDR3, the DNA is TGTGCCAGCAGCTTAGGGGGTGGACAGGGAGAAAAACTGTTTTTT.

The chain is built from TRBV6-6 and TRBJ2-7; 7 bases align to TRBD1. Germline lookup yields CDR1 MNHNY and CDR2 SVGAGI (reference sequence). This CDR3 comprises 14 residues. J was trimmed by 0 bases and V by 4 bases; bases with no gene match: 3. CDR3 sequence (DNA): TGTGCCAGCAGTTGGGACAGTAGCTCCTACGAGCAGTACTTC. Its translation: CASSWDSSSYEQYF.

The chain joins TRBV4-1 to TRBJ2-7; 8 nucleotides agree with TRBD1. Trimming removed 1 base from V and 2 bases from J; junction bases left unmatched: 1. Germline CDR1 reads MGHRA; CDR2 reads YSYEKL. The CDR3 covers 14 residues. For the CDR3, the DNA is TGCGCCAGCAGCCAAGTACAGGGGGCCTACGAGCAGTACTTC. It yields the protein CASSQVQGAYEQYF.

This clone was seen only a few times. V and J are TRBV20-1 and TRBJ1-1; TRBD1 might be the D (5 bases). V shed 5 bases and J shed 11 bases, with 15 bases lying between them. CDR1 and CDR2 from the germline V gene are DFQATT and SNEGSKA (reference sequence). The CDR3 spans 11 residues. CDR3 sequence (DNA): TGCAGTGCTCCCCGGGGGTACGGGGCTTTCTTT. Amino acid sequence: CSAPRGYGAFF.

The chain joins TRBV15 to TRBJ2-5, with 7 nucleotides matching TRBD1. Germline assignment: CDR1 LNHNV and CDR2 YYDKDF (reference sequence). Unmatched junction bases numbered 13, after V lost 0 bases and J lost 3 bases. This CDR3 has 18 amino acids. The CDR3: CATSRDKGRGLGEETQYF. CDR3 sequence (DNA): TGTGCCACCAGCAGAGATAAAGGAAGGGGGCTAGGGGAAGAGACCCAGTACTTC. The full variable domain, its missing parts supplied by reference TRBV15 and TRBJ2-5, is DAMVIQNPRYQVTQFGKPVTLSCSQTLNHNVMYWYQQKSSQAPKLLFHYYDKDFNNEADTPDNFQSRRPNTSFCFLDIRSPGLGDTAMYLCATSRDKGRGLGEETQYFGPGTRLLVL.

The V call is TRBV19, the J call TRBJ1-3; no firm D call. CDR3 length: 16 amino acids. Germline loops: CDR1 LNHDA, CDR2 SQIVND (reference sequence). V was clipped by 3 bases and J by 0 bases, with 12 bases between them. CDR3 loop: CASSINVISSGNTIYF. The CDR3, as DNA: TGTGCCAGTAGTATCAACGTGATCAGCTCTGGAAACACCATATATTTT. Full variable domain (remainder filled in from reference TRBV19 and TRBJ1-3): DGGITQSPKYLFRKEGQNVTLSCEQNLNHDAMYWYRQDPGQGLRLIYYSQIVNDFQKGDIAEGYSVSREKKESFPLTVTSAQKNPTAFYLCASSINVISSGNTIYFGEGSWLTVV.